One sample yielded the 22 T cell receptor beta chains listed below, sequenced in a study of radiation and T cells in renal cell carcinoma. Generated by immunoSEQ multiplex PCR, the TCRdb table keeps only in-frame clones and is missing some. The sample has about 15,000 clones, about two thirds seen once. Treatment reported: treatment-naive control, cytoreductive nephrectomy. The material was tumor tissue, obtained from a patient whose treatment was nephrectomy without radiotherapy. The receptors come from a man in his 60s with renal cell carcinoma.

This clone was found a few times. The chain employs TRBV19 and TRBJ2-6; D assignment may be TRBD1 or TRBD2 (5 bases each). Germline V gives CDR1 LNHDA, CDR2 SQIVND (reference sequence). The length of the CDR3 is 15 residues. Trimming took 3 bases from V and 4 from J, leaving 10 bases between them. The CDR3 loop reads CASSMAGTGANVLTF. The CDR3 region has the DNA TGTGCCAGTAGTATGGCAGGGACCGGGGCCAACGTCCTGACTTTC.

The CDR3 region has the DNA TGTGCCAGCAGCTTGGATAAATCACAGCAGTACTTC. Protein: CASSLDKSQQYF. The genes are TRBV5-4 and TRBJ2-7; unclear D gene. The CDR3 is 12 amino acids. Germline CDR1 and CDR2: SGHNT and YYREEE (reference sequence). Trimming took 0 bases from V and 8 from J, leaving 9 bases between them.

Only one count was recorded for this clone. This chain connects TRBV10-3 to TRBJ2-5; 11 bases line up with TRBD2. Germline V gene data show CDR1 as ENHRY and CDR2 as SYGVKD. The junction had 10 bases not matched to a gene; V was cut back by 2 bases and J by 2 bases. The CDR3 totals 18 residues. CDR3 in DNA: TGTGCCATCAGTGAGCGGCTAGCGGGGGGCCGTGGGCAAGAGACCCAGTACTTC. Translation gives CAISERLAGGRGQETQYF.

The rearrangement joins TRBV6-1 to TRBJ1-2; no clear D gene. The CDR3 loop spans 13 amino acids. Germline V gene lookup returns CDR1 MNHNS and CDR2 SASEGT. Trimming shortened V by 5 bases and J by 3 bases, and 10 bases separated the two germline ends. In nucleotides, the CDR3 is TGTGCCAGCAGTCAGAGGGTAGACTATGGCTACACCTTC. Translation: CASSQRVDYGYTF.

The rearrangement joins TRBV7-2 to TRBJ2-3, with D unclear. The CDR3 contains 14 residues. Trimming pared 4 bases from V and 3 bases from J, leaving 11 bases between. Germline CDR1 is SGHTA and CDR2 is FQGNSA. As DNA, the CDR3 is TGTGCCAGCAGCTCAGACGGGCCGACAGATACGCAGTATTTT. This codes for CASSSDGPTDTQYF.

This clone was seen just once. V and J are TRBV2 and TRBJ1-1, with 9 nucleotides matching TRBD1. The CDR3 runs to 14 residues. The ends lost 4 bases at V and 5 bases at J; junction bases unmatched: 5. In germline, CDR1 is SNHLY, CDR2 FYNNEI. As DNA, the CDR3 is TGTGCCAGCAGTGTACAGGGGGCGGGGACTGAAGCTTTCTTT. It is translated as CASSVQGAGTEAFF. The variable domain in full, completed from reference TRBV2 and TRBJ1-1, reads EPEVTQTPSHQVTQMGQEVILRCVPISNHLYFYWYRQILGQKVEFLVSFYNNEISEKSEIFDDQFSVERPDGSNFTLKIRSTKLEDSAMYFCASSVQGAGTEAFFGQGTRLTVV.

This chain uses TRBV2 with TRBJ2-7, with D maybe TRBD1 (5 bases). The V gene lost 3 bases and the J gene lost 3 bases, with 27 bases spanning the gap. CDR3 length equals 19 residues. Germline V CDR1 and CDR2: SNHLY, FYNNEI. CDR3: CASSDWSLKGKRLGYEQYF. The CDR3 coding sequence is TGTGCCAGCAGTGATTGGTCCCTGAAGGGGAAGCGCCTGGGCTACGAGCAGTACTTC.

The rearrangement uses TRBV28 and TRBJ2-1, with 7 bases fitting TRBD2. The CDR3 runs to 15 residues. Trimming at V came to 5 bases and at J to 5 bases, leaving 9 bases not matched to a gene. CDR1 and CDR2 from the germline V gene are MDHEN and SYDVKM. CDR3 protein: CASSPVTTSHNEQFF. CDR3 DNA sequence: TGTGCCAGCAGTCCCGTCACGACTAGCCACAATGAGCAGTTCTTC. Complete variable domain (other parts from reference TRBV28 and TRBJ2-1): DVKVTQSSRYLVKRTGEKVFLECVQDMDHENMFWYRQDPGLGLRLIYFSYDVKMKEKGDIPEGYSVSREKKERFSLILESASTNQTSMYLCASSPVTTSHNEQFFGPGTRLTVL.

The V call is TRBV2, the J call TRBJ2-1; D is uncertain. Germline V gives CDR1 SNHLY, CDR2 FYNNEI. Trimming left V 1 base short and J 6 bases short, with 7 bases between. The CDR3 length is 13 residues. The CDR3 sequence: CASSEEATNEQFF. In DNA form, the CDR3 reads TGTGCCAGCAGTGAAGAGGCTACCAATGAGCAGTTCTTC.

CDR3 DNA sequence: TGTGCCAGCAGCCCAAATTCAAACTATGGCTACACCTTC. Translating gives CASSPNSNYGYTF. This chain links TRBV28 with TRBJ1-2; D unclear. Germline V gives CDR1 MDHEN, CDR2 SYDVKM. This CDR3 spans 13 amino acids. The ends were cut back, 6 bases at V and 2 bases at J, with 10 bases in the middle.

The chain employs TRBV30 and TRBJ1-6, with 7 bases fitting TRBD1. CDR1 is GTSNPN and CDR2 is SVGIG in the germline V gene (reference sequence). The V gene end was trimmed by 2 bases and the J gene end by 7 bases; junction bases not matched to a gene: 14. The CDR3 length is 17 residues. The DNA of the CDR3 is TGTGCCTGGAGTTCCGACAGGGCCGGGTTCTGGAATTCACCCCTCCACTTT. Amino acid sequence: CAWSSDRAGFWNSPLHF.

This chain connects TRBV4-1 to TRBJ2-1; 9 bases are a match to TRBD2. V lost 5 bases to trimming and J lost 9 bases; unmatched junction nucleotides: 5. CDR1 is MGHRA and CDR2 is YSYEKL in the germline V gene. CDR3 length: 13 amino acids. As DNA, the CDR3 is TGCGCCAGCAGCGTGGGACTAGCCCGTGAGCAGTTCTTC. This encodes CASSVGLAREQFF.

The chain is built from TRBV7-2 and TRBJ2-4; maybe TRBD1 (6 bases). Germline values: CDR1 SGHTA, CDR2 FQGNSA. V was shortened by 2 bases and J by 4 bases, with 6 bases between the two germline ends. The CDR3 extends over 13 amino acids. The CDR3 DNA reads TGTGCCAGCAGCTTAAGGGGGAAAAACATTCAGTACTTC. The encoded protein is CASSLRGKNIQYF. The variable domain in full, with the rest retrieved from reference TRBV7-2 and TRBJ2-4, is GAGVSQSPSNKVTEKGKDVELRCDPISGHTALYWYRQSLGQGLEFLIYFQGNSAPDKSGLPSDRFSAERTGGSVSTLTIQRTQQEDSAVYLCASSLRGKNIQYFGAGTRLSVL.

The sample holds a few counts of this clone. The CDR3 bases are TGCGCCAGCAGCCAAGCTACAGGGTGGGACTACGAGCAGTACTTC. As protein: CASSQATGWDYEQYF. The rearrangement uses TRBV4-3 and TRBJ2-7; D possibly corresponds to TRBD1 (6 bases). V lost 1 base to trimming and J lost 3 bases, with 13 bases between them. The germline gives CDR1 LGHNA, CDR2 YSLEER. The CDR3 is made up of 15 amino acids.

The chain employs TRBV10-3 and TRBJ2-7; 7 nucleotides line up with TRBD1. Per the germline V gene, CDR1 is ENHRY and CDR2 is SYGVKD. V lost 7 bases and J lost 6; bases outside the gene matches: 9. The CDR3 contains 13 residues. CDR3 loop: CAIKTGWMSEQYF. The CDR3 nucleotides are TGTGCCATCAAGACAGGGTGGATGTCCGAGCAGTACTTC.

The count of this clone is one. V gene TRBV4-2 combines with J gene TRBJ1-4, with unresolved D. From germline, CDR1 is LGHNA and CDR2 YNFKEQ. The CDR3 covers 13 residues. V dropped 0 bases and J dropped 8 bases, with 7 bases sitting between them. This CDR3 is CASSQDGREKLFF. CDR3 bases: TGTGCCAGCAGCCAAGACGGAAGGGAAAAACTGTTTTTT.

The CDR3 nucleotides are TGCGCCAGCAGCATTGACGCCGGGACCACAGATACGCAGTATTTT. Translation: CASSIDAGTTDTQYF. The chain employs TRBV5-1 and TRBJ2-3; possibly TRBD1 or TRBD2 for D (5 bases each). Between the trimmed V and J ends, which lost 4 bases and 2 bases, there was a span of 14 bases. The CDR3 contains 15 residues. The germline V gene has CDR1 SGHRS and CDR2 YFSETQ. Looking up the rest from reference TRBV5-1 and TRBJ2-3 gives the full variable domain: KAGVTQTPRYLIKTRGQQVTLSCSPISGHRSVSWYQQTPGQGLQFLFEYFSETQRNKGNFPGRFSGRQFSNSRSEMNVSTLELGDSALYLCASSIDAGTTDTQYFGPGTRLTVL.

This rearrangement joins TRBV2 to TRBJ1-2; tentatively, D is TRBD1 (5 bases). The CDR3 has 15 residues. CDR1 and CDR2 (germline): SNHLY, FYNNEI. Trimming pared 2 bases from V and 0 bases from J, leaving 10 bases between. This CDR3 is CASSELSTANYGYTF. The CDR3 DNA is TGTGCCAGCAGTGAATTATCGACAGCTAACTATGGCTACACCTTC.

This chain uses TRBV7-2 with TRBJ2-2; 7 nucleotides match TRBD1. This CDR3 spans 17 amino acids. V shed 5 bases, J shed 3 bases, and the junction held 12 bases outside the gene matches. Germline CDR1 reads SGHTA; CDR2 reads FQGNSA. The CDR3 region has the DNA TGTGCCAGCAGCCCGCGACAGGGTCCGAGGGACACCGGGGAGCTGTTTTTT. Its translation: CASSPRQGPRDTGELFF.

The gene calls are TRBV9 and TRBJ2-7; tentatively, D is TRBD1 (6 bases). The CDR3 is made up of 14 amino acids. V was cut by 0 bases and J by 0 bases, with 7 bases left in between. The germline V gene has CDR1 SGDLS and CDR2 YYNGEE. In nucleotides, the CDR3 is TGTGCCAGCAGCGTAGGGGACACCTCCTACGAGCAGTACTTC. It specifies CASSVGDTSYEQYF. Variable domain in full (rest from reference TRBV9 and TRBJ2-7): DSGVTQTPKHLITATGQRVTLRCSPRSGDLSVYWYQQSLDQGLQFLIQYYNGEERAKGNILERFSAQQFPDLHSELNLSSLELGDSALYFCASSVGDTSYEQYFGPGTRLTVT.

The chain uses TRBV7-2 and TRBJ2-7; 7 nucleotides agree with TRBD2. Trimming cost V 1 base and J 4 bases; bases outside gene matches: 7. The CDR3 runs to 15 residues. Germline V CDR1 and CDR2: SGHTA, FQGNSA. In DNA, the CDR3 is TGTGCCAGCAGCTTAGATGCCGGACTAGTATACGAGCAGTACTTC. Translated: CASSLDAGLVYEQYF.

This clone counts as medium-sized. This rearrangement joins TRBV2 to TRBJ1-5; D is ambiguous. V lost 6 bases, J lost 2 bases, and 11 bases lay in between. The CDR3 contains 14 residues. Germline CDR1 is SNHLY and CDR2 is FYNNEI. DNA of the CDR3: TGTGCCAGCAGCTGGACTAGGGGCAATCAGCCCCAGCATTTT. This translates into CASSWTRGNQPQHF.